This is a list of T cell receptor beta chains from one sample in a study of TIL therapy for anti-PD-1-resistant metastatic lung cancer. The repertoire was sequenced with immunoSEQ multiplex PCR; TCRdb's copy has only in-frame clones and lacks some. The sample lists about 60,000 clones, more than 75% occurring once. Sequenced here: blood, sampled at baseline. The receptor source for this set is a person aged 25-80 years with non-small cell lung cancer. Both conserved end residues are part of each CDR3. The D gene is left open where the match is weak. Not every row has a clone size; where given, it reads once, few, many or a size class.

TRBD2,TRBV7-2,TRBJ2-3,12,once,CASSMGSGEQYF,TGTGCCAGCAGCATGGGTAGCGGGGAGCAGTATTTT
NA,TRBV5-1,TRBJ2-3,16,NA,CASSLGGGASTDTQYF,TGCGCCAGCAGCTTGGGCGGCGGAGCTAGCACAGATACGCAGTATTTT
NA,TRBV19,TRBJ2-3,15,NA,CASSIGQGSLDTQYF,TGTGCCAGTAGTATAGGCCAGGGGAGTTTGGATACGCAGTATTTT
NA,TRBV15,TRBJ1-1,14,NA,CATSNPRATSEAFF,TGTGCCACCAGCAACCCTAGGGCTACCAGTGAAGCTTTCTTT
TRBD1,TRBV18,TRBJ2-7,15,NA,CASSPSLTGGDEQYF,TGTGCCAGCTCACCAAGCTTGACAGGGGGGGACGAGCAGTACTTC
NA,TRBV3-1/TRBV3-2,TRBJ1-2,12,NA,CASSQTGGGYTF,TGTGCCAGCAGCCAGACCGGCGGAGGCTACACCTTC
NA,TRBV3-1/TRBV3-2,TRBJ1-1,14,NA,CASSQPTPSGLAFF,TGTGCCAGCAGCCAACCCACCCCGTCAGGGCTAGCTTTCTTT
NA,TRBV30,TRBJ2-3,14,NA,CAWSGAATLYTQYF,TGTGCCTGGAGTGGAGCAGCTACCCTTTATACGCAGTATTTT
NA,TRBV19,TRBJ2-3,15,NA,CASNKAQSGTDTQYF,TGTGCCAGTAATAAGGCGCAGTCCGGCACAGATACGCAGTATTTT
NA,TRBV7-9,TRBJ2-5,14,NA,CASSVTGFGETQYF,TGTGCCAGCAGCGTAACAGGGTTTGGAGAGACCCAGTACTTC
NA,TRBV5-1,TRBJ2-7,14,NA,CASSLTGASGEQYF,TGCGCCAGCAGCTTGACGGGGGCCTCGGGCGAGCAGTACTTC
NA,TRBV3-1/TRBV3-2,TRBJ1-4,14,NA,CASSFRGYNEKLFF,TGTGCCAGCAGCTTCAGGGGTTATAATGAAAAACTGTTTTTT
TRBD1,TRBV3-1/TRBV3-2,TRBJ1-1,15,few,CASSQNRGLIAEAFF,TGTGCCAGCAGCCAAAACAGGGGGCTTATTGCTGAAGCTTTCTTT
TRBD1,TRBV27,TRBJ1-5,16,once,CASSTRTGWGNQPQHF,TGTGCCAGCAGTACCCGGACAGGGTGGGGGAATCAGCCCCAGCATTTT
TRBD1,TRBV7-3,TRBJ2-2,15,NA,CASSLGQGNTGELFF,TGTGCCAGCAGCCTTGGACAGGGTAACACCGGGGAGCTGTTTTTT
NA,TRBV7-6,TRBJ2-4,13,NA,CASSLEQMSIQYF,TGTGCCAGCAGCTTAGAGCAGATGAGCATTCAGTACTTC
NA,TRBV18,TRBJ1-3,14,NA,CASSPSVTGNTIYF,TGTGCCAGCTCACCAAGTGTCACCGGAAACACCATATATTTT